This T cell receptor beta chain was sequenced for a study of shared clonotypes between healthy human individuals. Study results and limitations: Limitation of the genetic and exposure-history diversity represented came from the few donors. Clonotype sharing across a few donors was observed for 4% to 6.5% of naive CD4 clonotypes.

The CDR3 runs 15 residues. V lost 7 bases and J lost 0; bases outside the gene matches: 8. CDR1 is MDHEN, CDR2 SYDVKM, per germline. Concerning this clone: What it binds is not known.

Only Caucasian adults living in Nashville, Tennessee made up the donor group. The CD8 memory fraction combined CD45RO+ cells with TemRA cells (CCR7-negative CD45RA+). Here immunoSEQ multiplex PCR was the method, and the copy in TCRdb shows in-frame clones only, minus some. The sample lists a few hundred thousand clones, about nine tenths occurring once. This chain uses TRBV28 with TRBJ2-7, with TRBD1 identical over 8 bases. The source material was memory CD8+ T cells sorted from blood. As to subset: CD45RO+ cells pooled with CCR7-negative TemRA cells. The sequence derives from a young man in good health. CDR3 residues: CASTLGQAVSYEQYF. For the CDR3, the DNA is TGTGCCAGCACTCTGGGACAGGCGGTCTCCTACGAGCAGTACTTC.